This entry features one T cell receptor (beta chain) sequence. The data derive from a study of cytomegalovirus exposure and HLA in healthy donors. Primers included in the PCR were 60 Vbeta and 13 Jbeta primers. Libraries were prepared by immunoSEQ multiplex PCR; TCRdb keeps only in-frame clonotypes and omits some of them. Here the sample spans about 160,000 clones, approximately 80% being singletons. Germline lookup yields CDR1 SGHNT and CDR2 YENEEA. Trimming stripped 5 bases from V and 1 base from J, with 12 bases between. The CDR3 is made up of 15 amino acids. The sequenced sample was PBMCs. The clonotype was recovered from a woman aged 45-65 years in good health and CMV-seronegative. The chain is built from TRBV11-3 and TRBJ1-5; TRBD1 is a possible D gene (5 bases). The CDR3 nucleotides are TGTGCCAGCAGCCATCCAGGGCCAAGCAATCAGCCCCAGCATTTT. Translating it yields CASSHPGPSNQPQHF.